Sequencing of this T cell receptor (beta chain) was carried out in a study of T-cell reconstitution after alpha-beta-depleted transplantation in children. There are many counts of this clonotype. Unique molecular identifiers were used in preparing the TCRbeta library. TCRdb called the PCR reads again in MiXCR, with one record for every CDR3 protein. In the table there are some 390,000 distinct CDR3 sequences, around 20% of which are singletons. This CDR3 is 16 amino acids long. CDR1 and CDR2 (germline): SGHRS, YFSETQ. The ends were cut back, 4 bases at V and 0 bases at J, with 13 bases in the middle. This sequence joins TRBV5-1 and TRBJ2-2; D may be TRBD1 (6 bases). Sequencing was performed on PBMCs from the stem cell graft donor, taken from the stem cell graft. The sequence was obtained from a human donor who donated a stem cell graft to a child with acute myeloid leukemia. CDR3 region: CASSTKQGANTGELFF. CDR3 sequence (DNA): TGCGCCAGCAGCACCAAACAGGGCGCGAACACCGGGGAGCTGTTTTTT.